What follows are 28 T cell receptor beta chains derived from one specimen sequenced in a study of OX40 agonist ivuxolimab in advanced cancers. The data were produced by immunoSEQ multiplex PCR, yet TCRdb's version contains in-frame clones alone and is incomplete. The data hold 50,000 to 65,000 clones, with around 88% observed a single time. Here the sequenced sample was CD4+ or CD8+ T cells sorted from blood, taken in a trial of the OX40 agonist ivuxolimab. The receptor set was obtained from an adult with an advanced solid tumor such as melanoma, head and neck, liver or kidney cancer.

V and J are TRBV28 and TRBJ2-2; possible D gene TRBD2, 5 bases. V was pared by 1 base and J by 5 bases, with 8 bases between. There are 14 residues in the CDR3. The V gene's germline CDR1 is MDHEN and CDR2 SYDVKM. The CDR3 here is CASSLSPGTGELFF. Here the CDR3 DNA reads TGTGCCAGCAGTTTATCCCCGGGGACCGGGGAGCTGTTTTTT.

This chain uses TRBV6-6 with TRBJ2-1; D call uncertain. Germline loops: CDR1 MNHNY, CDR2 SVGAGI (reference sequence). CDR3 length: 10 residues. V lost 5 bases to trimming and J lost 8 bases, with 4 bases between them. CDR3 nucleotide sequence: TGTGCCAGCAGTCTCGATGAGCAGTTCTTC. This translates into CASSLDEQFF.

A note on this clone: The same CDR3 arises from other DNA sequences in this sample as well. This chain uses TRBV28 with TRBJ1-1, with D perhaps matching TRBD1 (5 bases). The CDR3 extends over 13 amino acids. Germline values: CDR1 MDHEN, CDR2 SYDVKM. V lost 1 base and J lost 4, with 7 bases in between. The chain's CDR3 is CASSLLGGTEAFF. CDR3 DNA sequence: TGTGCCAGCAGTTTATTGGGGGGCACTGAAGCTTTCTTT.

The chain joins TRBV5-1 to TRBJ1-5, with 7 bases that match TRBD1. V lost 2 bases to trimming and J lost 3 bases; unmatched junction nucleotides: 5. In germline, CDR1 is SGHRS, CDR2 YFSETQ. This CDR3 comprises 15 residues. CDR3 sequence: CASSLEGAINQPQHF. The DNA for the CDR3 is TGCGCCAGCAGCTTAGAGGGGGCGATCAATCAGCCCCAGCATTTT.

The chain employs TRBV5-6 and TRBJ1-5; 9 positions agree with TRBD1. Germline V gene lookup returns CDR1 SGHDT and CDR2 YYEEEE. This CDR3 region has 15 residues. The V and J ends lost 0 bases and 9 bases, in that order; junction bases with no gene match: 7. CDR3 loop: CASSLVRDRVSPQHF. The CDR3 bases are TGTGCCAGCAGCTTGGTTAGGGACAGGGTTTCGCCCCAGCATTTT.

This rearrangement joins TRBV19 to TRBJ1-5, with no clear D. With 2 bases removed from V and 6 bases from J, the gap between germline ends came to 5 bases. The germline gives CDR1 LNHDA, CDR2 SQIVND (reference sequence). The CDR3 has 12 amino acids. The CDR3 sequence: CASSIMGQPQHF. In DNA form, the CDR3 reads TGTGCCAGTAGTATAATGGGTCAGCCCCAGCATTTT.

J is TRBJ1-2 and V is TRBV28; tentatively, D is TRBD1 (6 bases). Germline lookup yields CDR1 MDHEN and CDR2 SYDVKM. The V end was cut by 4 bases, the J end by 8 bases, with 17 bases between. The CDR3 has 14 amino acids. The CDR3 coding sequence is TGTGCCAGCAGTTGGGGGGCAGGGGCGTACGGCTACACCTTC. Translating it yields CASSWGAGAYGYTF.

The chain couples TRBV5-5 to TRBJ2-1; D may be TRBD1 (7 bases). The CDR3 consists of 14 residues. From germline, CDR1 is SGHKS and CDR2 YYEKEE (reference sequence). Trimming shortened V by 2 bases and J by 10 bases, and 16 bases separated the two germline ends. CDR3 region: CASSFRGVEGEQFF. CDR3 coding DNA: TGTGCCAGCAGCTTCAGGGGGGTAGAGGGCGAGCAGTTCTTC.

Regarding this clone: Mismatch with germline at one junction end may stem from a read error. The gene calls are TRBV15 and TRBJ2-2; 9 positions agree with TRBD2. The CDR3 covers 15 residues. Germline V lookup: CDR1 LNHNV, CDR2 YYDKDF (reference sequence). The CDR3 DNA is TGTGCCACCAGCCCCGGACTAGCGAATACCGGGGAGCTGTTTTTT. This translates into CATSPGLANTGELFF.

This sequence joins TRBV25-1 and TRBJ2-3; TRBD2 matches 10 bases. Germline V gene sequence: CDR1 MGHDK, CDR2 SYGVNS. The ends lost 6 bases at V and 2 bases at J; junction bases unmatched: 5. The CDR3 has 15 residues. Here the CDR3 reads CASRSAGGSTDTQYF. The CDR3 nucleotides read TGTGCCAGCAGATCAGCGGGAGGGTCCACAGATACGCAGTATTTT.

This sequence joins TRBV14 and TRBJ2-5; TRBD2 aligns across 7 bases. Germline values: CDR1 SGHDN, CDR2 FVKESK. The CDR3 runs to 16 residues. V dropped 4 bases and J dropped 5; count of bases not matched to a gene: 13. The CDR3 DNA reads TGTGCCAGCAGCCCGTTTAAGACTAGCACAAGGGAGACCCAGTACTTC. Protein product: CASSPFKTSTRETQYF. Combining the CDR3 with reference TRBV14 and TRBJ2-5 gives the whole variable domain EAGVTQFPSHSVIEKGQTVTLRCDPISGHDNLYWYRRVMGKEIKFLLHFVKESKQDESGMPNNRFLAERTGGTYSTLKVQPAELEDSGVYFCASSPFKTSTRETQYFGPGTRLLVL.

This sequence joins TRBV19 and TRBJ2-1; the D is unclear. Germline assignment: CDR1 LNHDA and CDR2 SQIVND (reference sequence). The V and J ends lost 7 bases and 7 bases respectively, with 17 bases between them. The CDR3 consists of 14 residues. CDR3 region: CASTPRDSYNEQFF. As DNA, the CDR3 is TGTGCCAGTACCCCCCGTGACTCTTATAATGAGCAGTTCTTC.

The rearrangement joins TRBV4-2 to TRBJ1-5; possibly TRBD1 for D (5 bases). CDR3 length: 15 residues. From germline, CDR1 is LGHNA and CDR2 YNFKEQ. V was pared by 0 bases and J by 4 bases, with 10 bases between. The CDR3 spells CASSQDLGGNQPQHF. CDR3 nucleotides: TGTGCCAGCAGCCAAGATCTTGGGGGGAATCAGCCCCAGCATTTT.

The V gene is TRBV28, the J gene TRBJ1-5, with 7 bases lining up with TRBD1. Germline CDR1 reads MDHEN; CDR2 reads SYDVKM. V was clipped by 2 bases and J by 3 bases; unmatched bases: 4. CDR3 length equals 15 residues. This chain's CDR3 is CASSLPDRDNQPQHF. The CDR3 nucleotides read TGTGCCAGCAGTTTACCTGACAGGGACAATCAGCCCCAGCATTTT.

CDR3 residues: CASRPDWYGYTF. CDR3 DNA: TGTGCCAGCAGACCTGACTGGTATGGCTACACCTTC. The chain uses TRBV7-9 and TRBJ1-2; D remains unclear. Between the trimmed V and J ends, which lost 6 bases and 5 bases, there was a span of 10 bases. The V gene's germline CDR1 is SEHNR and CDR2 FQNEAQ (reference sequence). The CDR3 covers 12 residues.

This chain links TRBV5-4 with TRBJ1-1; D is unclear. Deletions cut 2 bases from V and 3 bases from J, with 14 bases between. This CDR3 is built from 15 residues. Germline V lookup: CDR1 SGHNT, CDR2 YYREEE (reference sequence). This CDR3 reads CASSFLMAPYTEAFF. The CDR3 coding sequence is TGTGCCAGCAGCTTCCTGATGGCGCCCTACACTGAAGCTTTCTTT.

The chain joins TRBV4-1 to TRBJ2-1, with a tentative D call TRBD2 (5 bases). The ends were cut back, 0 bases at V and 2 bases at J, with 14 bases in the middle. Germline values: CDR1 MGHRA, CDR2 YSYEKL. The CDR3 contains 17 residues. The CDR3 DNA reads TGCGCCAGCAGCCAAGAATCGGAAGCGGCGGCCTACAATGAGCAGTTCTTC. Translated: CASSQESEAAAYNEQFF.

V and J are TRBV30 and TRBJ2-7, with 8 bases that match TRBD2. Germline CDR1 GTSNPN, CDR2 SVGIG (reference sequence). J gave up 9 bases and V 5 bases, and 9 bases lay outside the gene matches. The CDR3 loop spans 12 amino acids. The CDR3 DNA is TGTGCCTGGGACCCGGGACTAGACAGGCAGTACTTC. Amino acid sequence: CAWDPGLDRQYF. The whole variable domain, remainder taken from reference TRBV30 and TRBJ2-7, is SQTIHQWPATLVQPVGSPLSLECTVEGTSNPNLYWYRQAAGRGLQLLFYSVGIGQISSEVPQNLSASRPQDRQFILSSKKLLLSDSGFYLCAWDPGLDRQYFGPGTRLTVT.

The CDR3 DNA sequence: TGTGCCAGCAGCTTAGATAGCCCGACTGAAGCTTTCTTT. Amino acids: CASSLDSPTEAFF. V gene TRBV11-2 combines with J gene TRBJ1-1; D uncertain. CDR3 length: 13 residues. The V gene's germline CDR1 is SGHAT and CDR2 FQNNGV. Trimming took off 0 bases at V and 5 bases at J, with 7 bases between the two ends. The full variable domain, its missing parts supplied by reference TRBV11-2 and TRBJ1-1, is EAGVAQSPRYKIIEKRQSVAFWCNPISGHATLYWYQQILGQGPKLLIQFQNNGVVDDSQLPKDRFSAERLKGVDSTLKIQPAKLEDSAVYLCASSLDSPTEAFFGQGTRLTVV.

The chain uses TRBV27 and TRBJ2-1; 7 nucleotides agree with TRBD1. This CDR3 comprises 12 residues. Germline V CDR1 and CDR2: MNHEY, SMNVEV (reference sequence). J lost 7 bases, V lost 5 bases, and 2 bases had no gene match. The CDR3 DNA sequence: TGTGCCAGCAGTACCAGGGGGAATGAGCAGTTCTTC. Its translation is CASSTRGNEQFF.

The chain combines TRBV6-1 with TRBJ2-7; a weak D match, TRBD1 (7 bases). Germline V CDR1 and CDR2: MNHNS, SASEGT. This CDR3 comprises 17 residues. Trimming shortened V by 2 bases and J by 6 bases, and 23 bases separated the two germline ends. The CDR3 DNA reads as TGTGCCAGCAGTGAAAGGGGGGCAGGGGGAACATCTGGCGAGCAGTACTTC. It translates to CASSERGAGGTSGEQYF.

The chain has TRBV5-6 and TRBJ1-1; 9 bases are shared with TRBD1. CDR1 SGHDT and CDR2 YYEEEE come from the germline V gene. The CDR3 has 14 amino acids. J was trimmed by 5 bases and V by 4 bases; bases with no gene match: 6. In DNA form, the CDR3 reads TGTGCCAGCAGCAGAGGGACAGGGAGGACTGAAGCTTTCTTT. Its protein product is CASSRGTGRTEAFF.

CDR3 amino acids: CATMDHQPQHF. In DNA, the CDR3 is TGTGCCACCATGGATCACCAGCCCCAGCATTTT. V and J are TRBV28 and TRBJ1-5; no definite D call. The V gene's germline CDR1 is MDHEN and CDR2 SYDVKM. This CDR3 is built from 11 residues. Trimming shortened V by 10 bases and J by 7 bases, and 11 bases separated the two germline ends.

The chain employs TRBV6-1 and TRBJ2-7; D is possibly TRBD2 (6 bases). CDR3 length equals 14 residues. Germline-derived CDR1 and CDR2 are MNHNS and SASEGT. The V end lost 6 bases, the J end lost 2 bases, and 14 bases lay between the germline ends. The CDR3 reads CASSRGVATYEQYF. CDR3 in DNA: TGTGCCAGCAGCCGCGGGGTAGCCACCTACGAGCAGTACTTC.

The table lists this clone with a few counts. The J gene is TRBJ1-2, the V gene TRBV19, with a tentative D call TRBD1 (5 bases). The V end lost 6 bases, the J end lost 0 bases, and 5 bases lay between the germline ends. CDR3 length: 12 residues. The V gene's germline CDR1 is LNHDA and CDR2 SQIVND (reference sequence). This CDR3 is CASRQANYGYTF. CDR3 coding DNA: TGTGCCAGTAGACAGGCTAACTATGGCTACACCTTC. The whole variable domain, filled in from reference TRBV19 and TRBJ1-2, reads DGGITQSPKYLFRKEGQNVTLSCEQNLNHDAMYWYRQDPGQGLRLIYYSQIVNDFQKGDIAEGYSVSREKKESFPLTVTSAQKNPTAFYLCASRQANYGYTFGSGTRLTVV.

This clone was counted only a few times. This chain connects TRBV10-2 to TRBJ2-3; D is unresolved. Germline lookup yields CDR1 WSHSY and CDR2 SAAADI. The CDR3 runs to 11 residues. Trimming pared 1 base from V and 5 bases from J, leaving 1 base between. The DNA of the CDR3 is TGCGCCAGCAGTGAGTTAGATACGCAGTATTTT. Protein sequence: CASSELDTQYF.

This clone was observed a single time. The rearrangement joins TRBV4-1 to TRBJ2-3; 11 bases map to TRBD2. Germline V lookup: CDR1 MGHRA, CDR2 YSYEKL. V was clipped by 1 base and J by 6 bases; unmatched bases: 9. The CDR3 has 17 amino acids. The CDR3 sequence is CASSQAGLAGGWDTQYF. CDR3 in DNA: TGCGCCAGCAGCCAAGCCGGTCTAGCGGGAGGTTGGGATACGCAGTATTTT.

The chain carries TRBV15 and TRBJ1-2; the match to TRBD1 covers 7 bases. The germline V gene has CDR1 LNHNV and CDR2 YYDKDF (reference sequence). The CDR3 consists of 16 residues. V shed 3 bases, J shed 0 bases, and the junction held 7 bases outside the gene matches. This CDR3 is CATSRGGQEANYGYTF. CDR3 DNA sequence: TGTGCCACCAGCAGGGGCGGACAGGAAGCTAACTATGGCTACACCTTC.